This T cell receptor (beta chain) was identified during a study of cytomegalovirus exposure and HLA in healthy donors. Study results and caveats: Most TCRs appeared rarely, but some public TCRs recurred in many donors. A few CMV-associated chains were confirmed in vitro to be specific for CMV antigens.

Profiling relied on immunoSEQ multiplex PCR, and the TCRdb table lists in-frame clones only, not all of them. The table includes some 310,000 clones, approximately 85% detected once. Points on this clone: Its antigen is as yet unknown.

The sequence was obtained from a man in his thirties or forties in good health and CMV-seronegative. The sample was PBMCs.

The CDR3 region has the DNA TGTGCCAGCAGCTTAGGACAGGGTACTGCAGATACGCAGTATTTT. Protein sequence: CASSLGQGTADTQYF. The rearrangement links TRBV9 to TRBJ2-3; 8 positions match TRBD1. Trimming took 4 bases from V and 4 from J; bases not matched to a gene: 8. The germline V gene encodes CDR1 SGDLS and CDR2 YYNGEE. This CDR3 is 15 amino acids long.